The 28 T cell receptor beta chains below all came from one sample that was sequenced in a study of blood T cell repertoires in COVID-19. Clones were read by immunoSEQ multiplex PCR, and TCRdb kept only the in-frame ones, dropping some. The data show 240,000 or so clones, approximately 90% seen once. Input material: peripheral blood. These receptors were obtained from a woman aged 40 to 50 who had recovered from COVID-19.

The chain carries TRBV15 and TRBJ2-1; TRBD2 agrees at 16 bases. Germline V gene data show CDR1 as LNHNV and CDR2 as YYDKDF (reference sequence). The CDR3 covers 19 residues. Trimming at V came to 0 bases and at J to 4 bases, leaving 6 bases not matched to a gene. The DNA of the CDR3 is TGTGCCACCAGCAGAGAGAGGGGGGGACTAGCGGGAGGGTACAATGAGCAGTTCTTC. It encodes CATSRERGGLAGGYNEQFF.

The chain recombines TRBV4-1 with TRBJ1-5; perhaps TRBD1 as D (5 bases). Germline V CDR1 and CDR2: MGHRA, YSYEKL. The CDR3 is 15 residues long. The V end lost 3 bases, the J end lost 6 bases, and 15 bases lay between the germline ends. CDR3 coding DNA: TGCGCCAGCAGCCATGCCCGACAGCAAACTCAGCCCCAGCATTTT. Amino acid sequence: CASSHARQQTQPQHF.

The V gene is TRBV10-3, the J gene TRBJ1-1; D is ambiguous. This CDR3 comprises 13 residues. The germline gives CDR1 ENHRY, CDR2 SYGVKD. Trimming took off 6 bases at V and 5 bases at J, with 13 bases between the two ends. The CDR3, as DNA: TGTGCCATCAGGGTCCAAATTGAGACTGAAGCTTTCTTT. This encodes CAIRVQIETEAFF.

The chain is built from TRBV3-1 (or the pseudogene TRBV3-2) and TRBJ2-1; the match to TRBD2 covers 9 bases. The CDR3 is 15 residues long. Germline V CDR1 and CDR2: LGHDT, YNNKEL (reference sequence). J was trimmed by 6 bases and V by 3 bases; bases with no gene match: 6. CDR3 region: CASSHLAGTGNEQFF. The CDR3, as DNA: TGTGCCAGCAGCCACCTAGCGGGAACAGGCAATGAGCAGTTCTTC.

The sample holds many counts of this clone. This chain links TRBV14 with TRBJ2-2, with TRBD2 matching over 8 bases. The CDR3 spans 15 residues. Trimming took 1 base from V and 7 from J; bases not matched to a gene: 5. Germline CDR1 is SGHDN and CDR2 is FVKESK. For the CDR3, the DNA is TGTGCCAGCAGCCAAGGGACTAGCCCCAACGGGGAGCTGTTTTTT. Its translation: CASSQGTSPNGELFF.

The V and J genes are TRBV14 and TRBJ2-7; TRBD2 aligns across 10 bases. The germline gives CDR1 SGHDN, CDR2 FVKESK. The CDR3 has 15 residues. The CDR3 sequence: CASSQSWTSGPEEYV. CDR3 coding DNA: TGTGCCAGCAGCCAATCTTGGACTAGCGGTCCCGAGGAGTACGTC.

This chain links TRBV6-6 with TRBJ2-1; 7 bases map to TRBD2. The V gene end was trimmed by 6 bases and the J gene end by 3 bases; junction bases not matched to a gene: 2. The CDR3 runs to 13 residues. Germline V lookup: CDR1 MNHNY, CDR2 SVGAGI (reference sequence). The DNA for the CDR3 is TGTGCCAGCAGGCTAGCGGACTACAATGAGCAGTTCTTC. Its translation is CASRLADYNEQFF.

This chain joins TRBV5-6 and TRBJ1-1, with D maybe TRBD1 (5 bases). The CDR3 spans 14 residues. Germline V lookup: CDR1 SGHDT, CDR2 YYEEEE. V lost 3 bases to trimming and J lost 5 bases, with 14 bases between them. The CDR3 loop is CASSWGGGWTEAFF. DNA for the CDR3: TGTGCCAGCAGCTGGGGGGGAGGTTGGACTGAAGCTTTCTTT.

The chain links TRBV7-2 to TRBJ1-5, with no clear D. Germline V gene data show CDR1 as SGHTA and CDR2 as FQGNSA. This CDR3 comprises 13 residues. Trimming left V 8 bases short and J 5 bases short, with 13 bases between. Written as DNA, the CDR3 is TGTGCCAGCGGTCGGGAGCATCATCAGCCCCAGCATTTT. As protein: CASGREHHQPQHF.

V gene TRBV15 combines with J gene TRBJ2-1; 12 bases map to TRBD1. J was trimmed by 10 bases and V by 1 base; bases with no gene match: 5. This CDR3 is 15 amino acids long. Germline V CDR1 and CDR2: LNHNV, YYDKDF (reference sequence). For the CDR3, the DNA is TGTGCCACCAGCAGAGGGGGACAGGGGGCCGGGGAGCAGTTCTTC. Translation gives CATSRGGQGAGEQFF.

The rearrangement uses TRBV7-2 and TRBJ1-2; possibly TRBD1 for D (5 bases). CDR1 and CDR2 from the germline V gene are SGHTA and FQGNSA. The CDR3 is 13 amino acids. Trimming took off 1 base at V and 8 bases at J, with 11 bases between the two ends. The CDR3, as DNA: TGTGCCAGCAGCTTAGAGGGGTGGGGAGGCTACACCTTC. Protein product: CASSLEGWGGYTF.

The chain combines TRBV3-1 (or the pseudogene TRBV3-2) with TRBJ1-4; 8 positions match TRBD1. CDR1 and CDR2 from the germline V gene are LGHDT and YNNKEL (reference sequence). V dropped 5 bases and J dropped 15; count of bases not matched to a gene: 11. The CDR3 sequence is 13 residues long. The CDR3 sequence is CASSYGQGRLLFF. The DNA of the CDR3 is TGTGCCAGCAGCTACGGACAGGGTCGGCTGTTGTTTTTT.

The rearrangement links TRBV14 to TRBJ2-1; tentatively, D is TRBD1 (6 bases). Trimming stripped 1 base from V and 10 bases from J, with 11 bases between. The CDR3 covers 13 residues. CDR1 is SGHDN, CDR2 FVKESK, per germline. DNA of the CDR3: TGTGCCAGCAGCCAAGCTCCCGGGACAGAGCAGTTCTTC. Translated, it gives CASSQAPGTEQFF.

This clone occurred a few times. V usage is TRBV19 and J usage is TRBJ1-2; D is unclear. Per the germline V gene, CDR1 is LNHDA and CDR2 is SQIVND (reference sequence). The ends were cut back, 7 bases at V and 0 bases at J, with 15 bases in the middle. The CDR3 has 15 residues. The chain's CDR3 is CASTRGGTPNYGYTF. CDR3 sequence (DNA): TGTGCCAGTACACGGGGTGGCACCCCTAACTATGGCTACACCTTC. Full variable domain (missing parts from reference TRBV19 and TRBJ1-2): DGGITQSPKYLFRKEGQNVTLSCEQNLNHDAMYWYRQDPGQGLRLIYYSQIVNDFQKGDIAEGYSVSREKKESFPLTVTSAQKNPTAFYLCASTRGGTPNYGYTFGSGTRLTVV.

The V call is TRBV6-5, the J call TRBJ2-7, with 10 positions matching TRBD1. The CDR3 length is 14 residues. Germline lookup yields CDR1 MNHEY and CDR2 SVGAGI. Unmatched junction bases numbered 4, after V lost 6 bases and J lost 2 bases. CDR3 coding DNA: TGTGCCAGCAGACGACAGGGGGCCGCCTACGAGCAGTACTTC. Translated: CASRRQGAAYEQYF.

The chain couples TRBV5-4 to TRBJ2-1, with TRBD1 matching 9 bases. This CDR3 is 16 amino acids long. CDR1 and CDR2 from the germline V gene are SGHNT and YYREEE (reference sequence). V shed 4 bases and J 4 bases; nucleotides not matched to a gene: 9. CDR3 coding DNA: TGTGCCAGCAGCAGCCGACAGGGGGGCGCTTACAATGAGCAGTTCTTC. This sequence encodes CASSSRQGGAYNEQFF.

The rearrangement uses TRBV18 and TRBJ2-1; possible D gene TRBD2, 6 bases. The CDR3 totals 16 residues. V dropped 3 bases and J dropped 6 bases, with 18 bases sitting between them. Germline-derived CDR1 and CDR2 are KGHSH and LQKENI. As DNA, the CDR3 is TGTGCCAGCTCACCCACTAGGACTATCGGGTCCAATGAGCAGTTCTTC. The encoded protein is CASSPTRTIGSNEQFF.

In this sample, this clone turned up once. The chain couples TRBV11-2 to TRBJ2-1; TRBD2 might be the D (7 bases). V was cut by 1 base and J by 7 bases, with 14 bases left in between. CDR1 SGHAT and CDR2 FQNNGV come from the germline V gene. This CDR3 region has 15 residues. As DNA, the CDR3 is TGTGCCAGCAGCTTAGTGTGGGGGGGCGGGAATGAGCAGTTCTTC. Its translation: CASSLVWGGGNEQFF.

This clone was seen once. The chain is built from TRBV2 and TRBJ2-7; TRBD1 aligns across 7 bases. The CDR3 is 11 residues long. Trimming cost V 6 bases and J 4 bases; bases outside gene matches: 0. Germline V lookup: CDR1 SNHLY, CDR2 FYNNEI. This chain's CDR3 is CASRDRYEQYF. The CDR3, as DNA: TGTGCCAGCAGGGACAGGTACGAGCAGTACTTC.

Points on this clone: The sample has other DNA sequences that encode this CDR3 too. CDR3 sequence (DNA): TGTGCCAGCAGCCCTAGACAGGGGACTTACAATGAGCAGTTCTTC. Its translation is CASSPRQGTYNEQFF. The chain recombines TRBV9 with TRBJ2-1, with 8 bases aligning to TRBD1. Germline CDR1 reads SGDLS; CDR2 reads YYNGEE. V gave up 4 bases and J gave up 4 bases; unmatched junction bases: 7. There are 15 residues in the CDR3.

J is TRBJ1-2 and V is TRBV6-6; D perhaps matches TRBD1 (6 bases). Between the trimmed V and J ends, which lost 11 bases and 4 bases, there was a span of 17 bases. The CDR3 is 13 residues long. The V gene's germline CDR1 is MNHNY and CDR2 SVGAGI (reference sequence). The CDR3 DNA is TGTGCCGGCGGATCCCAGGGGTTCTATGGCTACACCTTC. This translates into CAGGSQGFYGYTF.

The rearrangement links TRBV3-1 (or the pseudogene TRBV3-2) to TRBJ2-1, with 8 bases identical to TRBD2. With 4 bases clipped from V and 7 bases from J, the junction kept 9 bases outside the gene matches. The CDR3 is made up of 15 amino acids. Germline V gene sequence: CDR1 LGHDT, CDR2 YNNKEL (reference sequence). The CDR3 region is CASSLTTGGGNEQFF. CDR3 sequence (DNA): TGTGCCAGCAGCCTTACTACCGGGGGGGGGAATGAGCAGTTCTTC.

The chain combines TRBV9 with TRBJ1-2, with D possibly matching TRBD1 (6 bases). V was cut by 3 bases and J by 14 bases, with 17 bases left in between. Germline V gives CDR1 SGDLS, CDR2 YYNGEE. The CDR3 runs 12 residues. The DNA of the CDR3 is TGTGCCAGCAGCGCGATCTCACAGGGAGCGACCTTC. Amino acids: CASSAISQGATF.

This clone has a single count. The CDR3 DNA reads as TGTGCCACCATCGAGACAACCTATGGCTACACCTTC. Translated, it gives CATIETTYGYTF. V is TRBV2 and J is TRBJ1-2; the D is unclear. The CDR3 totals 12 residues. The germline V gene encodes CDR1 SNHLY and CDR2 FYNNEI. V gave up 10 bases and J gave up 4 bases, with 13 bases separating them.

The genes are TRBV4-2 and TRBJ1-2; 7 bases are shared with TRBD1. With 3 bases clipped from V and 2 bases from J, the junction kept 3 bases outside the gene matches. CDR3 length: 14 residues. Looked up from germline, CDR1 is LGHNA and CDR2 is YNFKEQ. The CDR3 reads CASSQPDRNYGYTF. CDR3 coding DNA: TGTGCCAGCAGCCAGCCGGACAGGAACTATGGCTACACCTTC.

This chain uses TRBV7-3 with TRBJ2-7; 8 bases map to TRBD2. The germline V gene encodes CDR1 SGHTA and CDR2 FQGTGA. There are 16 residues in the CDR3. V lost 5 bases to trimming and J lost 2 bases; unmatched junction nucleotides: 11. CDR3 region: CASSKAPLAGPYEQYF. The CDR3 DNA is TGTGCCAGCAGCAAAGCCCCCCTAGCGGGCCCCTACGAGCAGTACTTC.

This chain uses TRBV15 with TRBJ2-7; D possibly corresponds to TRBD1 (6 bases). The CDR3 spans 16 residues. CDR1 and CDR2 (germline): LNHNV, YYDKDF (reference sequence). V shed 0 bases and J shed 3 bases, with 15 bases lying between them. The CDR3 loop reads CATSRDLWGQVYEQYF. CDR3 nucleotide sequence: TGTGCCACCAGCAGAGATCTGTGGGGGCAGGTCTACGAGCAGTACTTC.

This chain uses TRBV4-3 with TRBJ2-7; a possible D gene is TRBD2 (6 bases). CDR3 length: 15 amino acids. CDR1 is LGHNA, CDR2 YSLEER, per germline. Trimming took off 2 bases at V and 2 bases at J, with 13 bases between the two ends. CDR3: CASSQTGSGAYEQYF. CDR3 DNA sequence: TGCGCCAGCAGCCAAACCGGCTCGGGGGCCTACGAGCAGTACTTC.